The 27 T cell receptor beta chains below come from one sample, sequenced in a study of regulatory T cells in long-lasting Graves disease. Construction of the TCR beta libraries employed iRepertoire HTBI primers in conjunction with Arm-PCR of CDR3 regions. TCRdb re-analysed the multiplex PCR reads in MiXCR, keeping a single row per CDR3 protein. The table has about 530,000 distinct CDR3 sequences, about 15% seen once. Time point given: newly diagnosed GD, antithyroid drugs for less than 3 months. Following extraction of RNA from PBMCs, that RNA was used to make the TCR library. This sample also belongs to another study, concerning T cells in Graves' hyperthyroidism and ophthalmopathy.

Specimen: peripheral blood mononuclear cells (PBMCs), collected at new diagnosis, from a patient treated with antithyroid drugs. These receptors originate from a woman aged 35-60 years with Graves disease.

This clonotype was observed at least ten times. This chain links TRBV18 with TRBJ1-4, with TRBD1 matching over 8 bases. This CDR3 comprises 15 residues. The junction had 6 bases not matched to a gene; V was cut back by 3 bases and J by 6 bases. CDR1 and CDR2 from the germline V gene are KGHSH and LQKENI. CDR3 sequence: CASSPTGTGDEKLFF. As DNA, the CDR3 is TGTGCCAGCTCACCGACCGGGACAGGTGATGAAAAACTGTTTTTT.

This clonotype was seen repeatedly, ten times or more. This rearrangement joins TRBV2 to TRBJ1-1; the D gene is possibly TRBD1 (6 bases). Germline CDR1 reads SNHLY; CDR2 reads FYNNEI. The CDR3 extends over 14 amino acids. V lost 3 bases and J lost 2, with 10 bases in between. CDR3: CASSDPGQNTEAFF. The CDR3 DNA follows: TGTGCCAGCAGTGATCCGGGACAAAACACTGAAGCTTTCTTT.

This clonotype was counted at least ten times. The chain combines TRBV20-1 with TRBJ2-1, with a weak D call TRBD1 (6 bases). Germline values: CDR1 DFQATT, CDR2 SNEGSKA (reference sequence). Trimming took 0 bases from V and 3 from J, leaving 18 bases between them. CDR3 size: 17 residues. The CDR3 DNA is TGCAGTGCTAGAGAATTTACCGGGACATCCTTCTACAATGAGCAGTTCTTC. Protein: CSAREFTGTSFYNEQFF.

This clonotype was seen more than once but under ten times. The chain joins TRBV19 to TRBJ1-1; TRBD1 is a possible D gene (6 bases). Per the germline V gene, CDR1 is LNHDA and CDR2 is SQIVND (reference sequence). V lost 5 bases and J lost 3, with 16 bases in between. The CDR3 loop spans 15 amino acids. CDR3 loop: CASSLRDTLDTEAFF. DNA for the CDR3: TGTGCCAGTAGTTTAAGGGACACCCTCGACACTGAAGCTTTCTTT.

This clonotype has at least ten counts. This rearrangement joins TRBV12-3 or TRBV12-4 to TRBJ1-4, with 7 nucleotides matching TRBD1. The CDR3 is 14 residues long. Unmatched junction bases numbered 7, after V lost 7 bases and J lost 5 bases. The CDR3 DNA reads TGTGCCAGCACCCCCGGCAGGGGGAATGAAAAACTGTTTTTT. Amino acids: CASTPGRGNEKLFF.

This clonotype appeared a single time. The chain is built from TRBV10-3 and TRBJ2-3, with 14 bases matching TRBD2. V lost 6 bases to trimming and J lost 2 bases; unmatched junction nucleotides: 10. The CDR3 is 18 residues long. CDR1 and CDR2 from the germline V gene are ENHRY and SYGVKD. The CDR3 spells CAISRTSGGTSTTDTQYF. CDR3 nucleotides: TGTGCCATCAGCCGGACTAGCGGGGGGACCTCTACCACAGATACGCAGTATTTT.

This clonotype was recorded at least ten times. The rearrangement joins TRBV6-9 to TRBJ2-1, with D possibly being TRBD1 or TRBD2 (6 bases each). Germline-derived CDR1 and CDR2 are MNHGY and SVAAGI. CDR3 length: 13 amino acids. Between the trimmed V and J ends, which lost 3 bases and 7 bases, there was a span of 10 bases. CDR3: CASSYGGGNEQFF. DNA for the CDR3: TGTGCCAGCAGTTACGGGGGCGGGAATGAGCAGTTCTTC.

This clonotype showed up many times. The J gene is TRBJ2-1, the V gene TRBV15; 7 nucleotides align to TRBD1. The CDR3 extends over 16 amino acids. Germline CDR1 is LNHNV and CDR2 is YYDKDF (reference sequence). With 0 bases clipped from V and 9 bases from J, the junction kept 11 bases outside the gene matches. CDR3 in amino acids: CATSRDLETGSREQFF. Written as DNA, the CDR3 is TGTGCCACCAGCAGAGATTTGGAGACAGGGTCCCGTGAGCAGTTCTTC.

The sample holds a few counts of this clonotype. The chain recombines TRBV27 with TRBJ2-7, with 7 nucleotides matching TRBD1. This CDR3 spans 13 amino acids. The V gene end was trimmed by 4 bases and the J gene end by 4 bases; junction bases not matched to a gene: 4. Germline V CDR1 and CDR2: MNHEY, SMNVEV (reference sequence). The CDR3 here is CASSSTDRYEQYF. The DNA for the CDR3 is TGTGCCAGCAGTTCGACGGACAGGTACGAGCAGTACTTC.

V and J are TRBV5-1 and TRBJ2-1, with 8 bases fitting TRBD1. This CDR3 region has 12 residues. Unmatched junction bases numbered 9, after V lost 3 bases and J lost 16 bases. Germline V gene sequence: CDR1 SGHRS, CDR2 YFSETQ. The CDR3 protein is CASSSPGTGQFF. As DNA, the CDR3 is TGCGCCAGCAGCTCCCCCGGGACAGGACAATTCTTC.

The rearrangement uses TRBV20-1 and TRBJ1-4; maybe TRBD1 (5 bases). Germline values: CDR1 DFQATT, CDR2 SNEGSKA (reference sequence). V shed 4 bases and J shed 0 bases, with 9 bases lying between them. The CDR3 extends over 14 amino acids. CDR3 sequence: CSANSGPTNEKLFF. CDR3 nucleotides: TGCAGTGCTAACTCAGGGCCAACTAATGAAAAACTGTTTTTT.

This clonotype was observed many times. This chain uses TRBV2 with TRBJ2-3, with D possibly TRBD2 on 7 matching bases. This CDR3 has 15 amino acids. Germline assignment: CDR1 SNHLY and CDR2 FYNNEI. V gave up 2 bases and J gave up 6 bases, with 15 bases separating them. CDR3 DNA: TGTGCCAGCAGTGAACCAGGGGAGGGTGACGATACGCAGTATTTT. It codes for CASSEPGEGDDTQYF.

Many counts were recorded for this clonotype. The rearrangement links TRBV3-1 to TRBJ2-2; tentative D call: TRBD2 (5 bases). CDR1 and CDR2 from the germline V gene are LGHDT and YNNKEL (reference sequence). CDR3 length: 12 residues. V was pared by 4 bases and J by 8 bases, with 8 bases between. CDR3: CASSRGEGELFF. The CDR3 coding sequence is TGTGCCAGCAGCCGGGGAGAAGGGGAGCTGTTTTTT. Full variable domain (rest looked up from reference TRBV3-1 and TRBJ2-2): DTAVSQTPKYLVTQMGNDKSIKCEQNLGHDTMYWYKQDSKKFLKIMFSYNNKELIINETVPNRFSPKSPDKAHLNLHINSLELGDSAVYFCASSRGEGELFFGEGSRLTVL.

This clonotype was detected once. The chain uses TRBV2 and TRBJ2-5; 9 positions match TRBD2. This CDR3 contains 14 residues. Germline loops: CDR1 SNHLY, CDR2 FYNNEI. Trimming took 6 bases from V and 4 from J; bases not matched to a gene: 6. In DNA form, the CDR3 reads TGTGCCAGCAGCTACTTAGCGGGGGCAGAGACCCAGTACTTC. This translates into CASSYLAGAETQYF.

This clonotype was found many times. As DNA, the CDR3 is TGTGCCAGCAGCTCAACTAGAAACGGGGAGCTGTTTTTT. Protein sequence: CASSSTRNGELFF. This chain uses TRBV11-2 with TRBJ2-2, with D perhaps matching TRBD2 (5 bases). Per germline, CDR1 SGHAT and CDR2 FQNNGV. The germline V and J ends were trimmed by 4 bases and 7 bases, with 10 bases remaining between them. This CDR3 region has 13 residues.

There are a few counts of this clonotype. The chain couples TRBV7-9 to TRBJ2-1; 8 positions agree with TRBD1. Losses at the gene ends were 1 base for V and 10 bases for J; bases not matched to a gene: 9. Germline V gives CDR1 SEHNR, CDR2 FQNEAQ (reference sequence). This CDR3 contains 15 residues. The CDR3 reads CASSLEGLPGGEQFF. The CDR3, as DNA: TGTGCCAGCAGCTTAGAAGGCCTCCCAGGGGGCGAGCAGTTCTTC. Complete variable domain (other parts from reference TRBV7-9 and TRBJ2-1): DTGVSQNPRHKITKRGQNVTFRCDPISEHNRLYWYRQTLGQGPEFLTYFQNEAQLEKSRLLSDRFSAERPKGSFSTLEIQRTEQGDSAMYLCASSLEGLPGGEQFFGPGTRLTVL.

Many counts were recorded for this clonotype. V is TRBV12-3 or TRBV12-4 and J is TRBJ1-5, with TRBD1 identical over 8 bases. The CDR3 sequence is 16 residues long. The junction had 7 bases not matched to a gene; V was cut back by 5 bases and J by 1 base. CDR3 amino acids: CASSAAGGSSNQPQHF. DNA for the CDR3: TGTGCCAGCAGTGCGGCAGGGGGCTCGAGCAATCAGCCCCAGCATTTT.

The rearrangement uses TRBV6-2 or TRBV6-3 and TRBJ1-1; D gene ambiguous. V lost 6 bases to trimming and J lost 3 bases, with 8 bases between them. Germline V CDR1 and CDR2: MNHEY, SVGEGT. The CDR3 totals 12 residues. CDR3 nucleotides: TGTGCCAGCAGACACGGGTACACTGAAGCTTTCTTT. Amino acids: CASRHGYTEAFF.

About this clonotype itself: A far larger clone differs by one base, so this is likely a read error. The rearrangement uses TRBV5-4 and TRBJ2-1, with TRBD2 identical over 8 bases. In germline, CDR1 is SGHNT, CDR2 YYREEE (reference sequence). J was trimmed by 7 bases and V by 7 bases; bases with no gene match: 7. The CDR3 extends over 13 amino acids. Written as DNA, the CDR3 is TGTGCCAGCGGGCGGGGGGCGCCAAATGAGCAGTTCTTC. Amino acid sequence: CASGRGAPNEQFF.

This clonotype has at least ten counts. The chain couples TRBV5-6 to TRBJ2-7; either TRBD1 or TRBD2 may fit D (5 bases each). The germline V gene encodes CDR1 SGHDT and CDR2 YYEEEE. The CDR3 is 13 amino acids. Trimming removed 4 bases from V and 7 bases from J, with 15 bases in between. The CDR3: CASSPVGEPEQYF. CDR3 in DNA: TGTGCCAGCAGCCCGGTGGGGGAGCCAGAGCAGTACTTC.

The CDR3 DNA is TGTGCCAGCAGCGGCACAGGCTCCTACAATGAGCAGTTCTTC. Protein sequence: CASSGTGSYNEQFF. The V call is TRBV9, the J call TRBJ2-1; possible D gene TRBD1, 5 bases. V was cut by 3 bases and J by 0 bases, with 7 bases left in between. The CDR3 loop spans 14 amino acids. Germline V CDR1 and CDR2: SGDLS, YYNGEE.

This clonotype was recorded at least ten times. The gene calls are TRBV7-8 and TRBJ2-7; the D gene could be TRBD1 or TRBD2 (6 bases each). Trimming removed 2 bases at V and 5 bases at J, with 13 bases between. CDR1 and CDR2 from the germline V gene are SGHVS and FQNEAQ. This CDR3 contains 14 residues. The CDR3 spells CASSLWGADDEQYF. CDR3 DNA: TGTGCCAGCAGCTTATGGGGGGCGGACGACGAGCAGTACTTC.

V is TRBV20-1 and J is TRBJ1-4; TRBD1 might be the D (5 bases). V was trimmed by 0 bases and J by 4 bases, leaving 12 bases between them. There are 15 residues in the CDR3. From germline, CDR1 is DFQATT and CDR2 SNEGSKA (reference sequence). The CDR3, as DNA: TGCAGTGCTAGAGATACGGGGGTGGGTAATGAAAAACTGTTTTTT. Translating it yields CSARDTGVGNEKLFF.

This clonotype was seen a handful of times. The chain joins TRBV5-5 to TRBJ1-3; D might be TRBD1 (6 bases). Trimming pared 4 bases from V and 4 bases from J, leaving 21 bases between. Germline V gene sequence: CDR1 SGHKS, CDR2 YYEKEE (reference sequence). This CDR3 region has 17 residues. In nucleotides, the CDR3 is TGTGCCAGCAGCCCGGGGGGCCCGGGCCTTCTCGGAAACACCATATATTTT. Its translation: CASSPGGPGLLGNTIYF.

This clonotype was detected many times. The V gene is TRBV5-5, the J gene TRBJ1-6; D perhaps matches TRBD1 (5 bases). Germline lookup yields CDR1 SGHKS and CDR2 YYEKEE (reference sequence). This CDR3 contains 16 residues. V shed 6 bases and J shed 10 bases, with 23 bases lying between them. The CDR3 sequence: CASNRGWQFENSPLHF. The DNA of the CDR3 is TGTGCCAGCAATCGGGGGTGGCAATTCGAGAACTCACCCCTCCACTTT.

Ten or more counts support this clonotype. This sequence joins TRBV11-2 and TRBJ2-3; TRBD2 matches at 11 bases. Germline V gives CDR1 SGHAT, CDR2 FQNNGV. The CDR3 runs 15 residues. With 1 base clipped from V and 6 bases from J, the junction kept 3 bases outside the gene matches. The CDR3 nucleotides read TGTGCCAGCAGCTTAGTAGCGGGGGGGCATGATACGCAGTATTTT. Translation gives CASSLVAGGHDTQYF.

This rearrangement joins TRBV5-1 to TRBJ2-5, with 8 positions matching TRBD2. The CDR3 is 15 residues long. CDR1 SGHRS and CDR2 YFSETQ come from the germline V gene. With 5 bases clipped from V and 0 bases from J, the junction kept 6 bases outside the gene matches. This chain's CDR3 is CASRGSSGDQETQYF. CDR3 sequence (DNA): TGCGCCAGCAGAGGGAGTAGCGGGGACCAAGAGACCCAGTACTTC.